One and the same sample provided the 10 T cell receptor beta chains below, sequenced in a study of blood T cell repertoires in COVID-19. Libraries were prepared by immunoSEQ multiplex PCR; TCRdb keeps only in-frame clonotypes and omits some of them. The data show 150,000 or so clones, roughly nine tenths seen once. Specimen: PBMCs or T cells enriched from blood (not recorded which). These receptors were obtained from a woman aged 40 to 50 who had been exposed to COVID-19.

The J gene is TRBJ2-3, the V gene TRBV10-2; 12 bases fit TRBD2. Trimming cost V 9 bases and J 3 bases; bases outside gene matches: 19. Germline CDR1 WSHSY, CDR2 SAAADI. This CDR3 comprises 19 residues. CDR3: CASGGPVPTSGSRTDTQYF. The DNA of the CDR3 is TGCGCCAGTGGAGGTCCAGTACCGACTAGCGGGAGTAGGACAGATACGCAGTATTTT.

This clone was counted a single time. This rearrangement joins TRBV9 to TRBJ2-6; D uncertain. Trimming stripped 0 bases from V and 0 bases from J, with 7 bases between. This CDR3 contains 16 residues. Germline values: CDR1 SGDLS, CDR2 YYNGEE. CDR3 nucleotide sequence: TGTGCCAGCAGCGTAGGACCGGGCTCTGGGGCCAACGTCCTGACTTTC. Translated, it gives CASSVGPGSGANVLTF.

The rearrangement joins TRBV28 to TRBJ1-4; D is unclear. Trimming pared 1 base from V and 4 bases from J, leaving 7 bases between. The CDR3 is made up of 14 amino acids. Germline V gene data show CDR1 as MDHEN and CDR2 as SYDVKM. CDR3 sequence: CASSLLRYNEKLFF. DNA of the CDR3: TGTGCCAGCAGTTTATTACGGTATAATGAAAAACTGTTTTTT.

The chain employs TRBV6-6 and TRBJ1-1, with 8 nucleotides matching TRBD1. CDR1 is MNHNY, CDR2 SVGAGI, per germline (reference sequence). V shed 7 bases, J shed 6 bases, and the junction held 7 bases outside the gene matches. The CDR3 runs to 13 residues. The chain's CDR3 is CASTRGQGAEAFF. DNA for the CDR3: TGTGCCAGCACCCGAGGACAGGGTGCTGAAGCTTTCTTT.

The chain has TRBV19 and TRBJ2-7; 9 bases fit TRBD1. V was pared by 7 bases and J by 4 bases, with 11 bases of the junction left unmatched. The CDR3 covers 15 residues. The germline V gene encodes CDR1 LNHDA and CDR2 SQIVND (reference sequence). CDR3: CASTSSGTGQYEQYF. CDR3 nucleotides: TGTGCCAGTACCTCTTCCGGGACAGGGCAATACGAGCAGTACTTC.

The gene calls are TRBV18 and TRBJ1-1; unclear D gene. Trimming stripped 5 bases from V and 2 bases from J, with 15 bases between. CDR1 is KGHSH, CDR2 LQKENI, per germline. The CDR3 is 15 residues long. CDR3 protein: CASSANEAVNTEAFF. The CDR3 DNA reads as TGTGCCAGCTCAGCCAACGAGGCGGTAAACACTGAAGCTTTCTTT. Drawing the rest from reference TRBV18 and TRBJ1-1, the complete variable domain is NAGVMQNPRHLVRRRGQEARLRCSPMKGHSHVYWYRQLPEEGLKFMVYLQKENIIDESGMPKERFSAEFPKEGPSILRIQQVVRGDSAAYFCASSANEAVNTEAFFGQGTRLTVV.

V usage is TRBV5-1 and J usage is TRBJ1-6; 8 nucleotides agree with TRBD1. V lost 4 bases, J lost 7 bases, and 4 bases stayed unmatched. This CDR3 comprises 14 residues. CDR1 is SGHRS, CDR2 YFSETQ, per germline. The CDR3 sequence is CASSKDRENSPLHF. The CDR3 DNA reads TGCGCCAGCAGCAAGGACAGGGAGAATTCACCCCTCCACTTT.

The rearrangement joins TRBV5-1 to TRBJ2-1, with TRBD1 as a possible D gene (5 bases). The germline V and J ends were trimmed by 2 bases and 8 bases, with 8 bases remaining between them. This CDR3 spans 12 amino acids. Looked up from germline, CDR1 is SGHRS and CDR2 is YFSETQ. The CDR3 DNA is TGCGCCAGCAGCTTTGGGGCGGATGAGCAGTTCTTC. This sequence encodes CASSFGADEQFF. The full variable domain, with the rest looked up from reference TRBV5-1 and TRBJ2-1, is KAGVTQTPRYLIKTRGQQVTLSCSPISGHRSVSWYQQTPGQGLQFLFEYFSETQRNKGNFPGRFSGRQFSNSRSEMNVSTLELGDSALYLCASSFGADEQFFGPGTRLTVL.

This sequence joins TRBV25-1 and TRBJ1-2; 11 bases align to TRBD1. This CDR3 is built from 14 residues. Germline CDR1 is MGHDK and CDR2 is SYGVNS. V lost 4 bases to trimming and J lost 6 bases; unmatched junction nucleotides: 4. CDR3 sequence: CASSGGQGAHGYTF. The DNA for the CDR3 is TGTGCCAGCAGTGGCGGACAGGGGGCCCATGGCTACACCTTC.

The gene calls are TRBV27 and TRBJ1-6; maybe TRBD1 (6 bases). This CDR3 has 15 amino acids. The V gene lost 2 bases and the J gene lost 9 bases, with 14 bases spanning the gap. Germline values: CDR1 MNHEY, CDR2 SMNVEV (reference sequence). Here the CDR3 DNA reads TGTGCCAGCAGTTTAGGTGCCAGGGGAAGTTCACCCCTCCACTTT. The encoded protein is CASSLGARGSSPLHF.